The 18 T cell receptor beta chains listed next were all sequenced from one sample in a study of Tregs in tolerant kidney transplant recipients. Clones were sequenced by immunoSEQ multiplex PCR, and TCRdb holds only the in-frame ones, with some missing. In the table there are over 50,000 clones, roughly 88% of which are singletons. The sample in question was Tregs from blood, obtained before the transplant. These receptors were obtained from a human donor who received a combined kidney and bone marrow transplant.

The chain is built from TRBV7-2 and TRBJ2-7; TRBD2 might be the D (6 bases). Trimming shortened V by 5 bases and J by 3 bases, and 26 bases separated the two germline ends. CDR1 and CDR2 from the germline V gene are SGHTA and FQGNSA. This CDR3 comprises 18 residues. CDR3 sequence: CASSPSFWDRDWDYEQYF. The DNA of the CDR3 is TGTGCCAGCAGCCCCAGCTTCTGGGATCGGGACTGGGACTACGAGCAGTACTTC.

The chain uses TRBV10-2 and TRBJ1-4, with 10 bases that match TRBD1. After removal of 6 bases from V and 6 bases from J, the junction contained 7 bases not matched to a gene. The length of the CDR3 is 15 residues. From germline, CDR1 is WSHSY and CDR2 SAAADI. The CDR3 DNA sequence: TGCGCCAGCAGCCCTGGGGACAGGGGATATGAAAAACTGTTTTTT. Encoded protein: CASSPGDRGYEKLFF.

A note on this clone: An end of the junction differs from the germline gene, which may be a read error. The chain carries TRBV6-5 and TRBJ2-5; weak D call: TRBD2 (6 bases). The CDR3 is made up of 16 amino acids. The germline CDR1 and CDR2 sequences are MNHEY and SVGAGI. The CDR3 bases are TGTGCCAGCAGTTACTCAGGACTAACCGGCCAAAAGACCCAGTACTTC. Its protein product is CASSYSGLTGQKTQYF.

DNA of the CDR3: TGCAGCGCCGCCGGGACCGCCTACAATGAGCAGTTCTTC. This codes for CSAAGTAYNEQFF. The V gene is TRBV29-1, the J gene TRBJ2-1; either TRBD1 or TRBD2 may fit D (5 bases each). The CDR3 sequence is 13 residues long. V was trimmed by 7 bases and J by 2 bases, leaving 12 bases between them. The V gene's germline CDR1 is SQVTM and CDR2 ANQGSEA.

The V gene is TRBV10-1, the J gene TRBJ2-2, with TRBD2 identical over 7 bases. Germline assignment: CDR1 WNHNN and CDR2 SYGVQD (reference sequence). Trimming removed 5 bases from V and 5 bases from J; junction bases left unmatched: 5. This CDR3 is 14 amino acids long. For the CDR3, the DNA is TGCGCCAGCAGTCGGGCTAGCGGAACCGGGGAGCTGTTTTTT. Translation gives CASSRASGTGELFF.

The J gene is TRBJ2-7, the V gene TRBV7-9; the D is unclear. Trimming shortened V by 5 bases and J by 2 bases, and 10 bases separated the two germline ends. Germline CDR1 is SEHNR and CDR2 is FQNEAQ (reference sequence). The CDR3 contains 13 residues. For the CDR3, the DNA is TGTGCCAGCAGCGCCTATTATACCTACGAGCAGTACTTC. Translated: CASSAYYTYEQYF.

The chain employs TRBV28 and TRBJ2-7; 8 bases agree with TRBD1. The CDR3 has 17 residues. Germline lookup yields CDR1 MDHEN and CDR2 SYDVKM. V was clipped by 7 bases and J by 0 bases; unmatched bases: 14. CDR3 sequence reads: CASTSLFWDRSSYEQYF. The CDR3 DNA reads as TGTGCCAGCACCTCGCTGTTTTGGGACAGGTCCTCCTACGAGCAGTACTTC.

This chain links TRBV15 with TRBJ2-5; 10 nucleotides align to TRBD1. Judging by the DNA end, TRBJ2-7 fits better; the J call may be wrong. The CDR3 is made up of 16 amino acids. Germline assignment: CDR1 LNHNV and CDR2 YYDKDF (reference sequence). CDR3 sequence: CATSRAFGTGDSEQYF. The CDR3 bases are TGTGCCACCAGCAGGGCCTTCGGGACAGGGGACTCCGAGCAGTACTTC.

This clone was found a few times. The CDR3: CASSQDWGANEKLFF. The CDR3 coding sequence is TGTGCCAGCAGCCAAGACTGGGGGGCTAATGAAAAACTGTTTTTT. The chain links TRBV14 to TRBJ1-4, with a possible D match to TRBD1 (5 bases). The CDR3 is made up of 15 amino acids. Germline V lookup: CDR1 SGHDN, CDR2 FVKESK. Trimming left V 0 bases short and J 3 bases short, with 8 bases between.

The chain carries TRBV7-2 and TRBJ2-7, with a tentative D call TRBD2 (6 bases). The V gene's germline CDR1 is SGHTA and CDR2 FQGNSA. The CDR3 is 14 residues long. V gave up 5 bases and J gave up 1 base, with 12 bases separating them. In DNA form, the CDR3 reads TGTGCCAGCAGCCCGGGACTGGTTTCCTACGAGCAGTACTTC. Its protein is CASSPGLVSYEQYF.

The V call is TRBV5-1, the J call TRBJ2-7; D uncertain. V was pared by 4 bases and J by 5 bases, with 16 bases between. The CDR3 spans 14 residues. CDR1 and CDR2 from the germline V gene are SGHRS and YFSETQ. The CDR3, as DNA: TGCGCCAGCAGCGGCGAGGAGCTCCGGGACGAGCAGTACTTC. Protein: CASSGEELRDEQYF. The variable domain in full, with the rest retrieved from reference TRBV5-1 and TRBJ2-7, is KAGVTQTPRYLIKTRGQQVTLSCSPISGHRSVSWYQQTPGQGLQFLFEYFSETQRNKGNFPGRFSGRQFSNSRSEMNVSTLELGDSALYLCASSGEELRDEQYFGPGTRLTVT.

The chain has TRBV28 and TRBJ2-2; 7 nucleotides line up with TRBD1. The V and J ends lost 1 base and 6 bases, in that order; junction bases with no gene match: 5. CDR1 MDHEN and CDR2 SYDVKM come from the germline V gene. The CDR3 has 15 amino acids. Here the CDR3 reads CASSLSMDRPGELFF. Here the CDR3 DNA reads TGTGCCAGCAGTTTATCCATGGACAGGCCCGGGGAGCTGTTTTTT.

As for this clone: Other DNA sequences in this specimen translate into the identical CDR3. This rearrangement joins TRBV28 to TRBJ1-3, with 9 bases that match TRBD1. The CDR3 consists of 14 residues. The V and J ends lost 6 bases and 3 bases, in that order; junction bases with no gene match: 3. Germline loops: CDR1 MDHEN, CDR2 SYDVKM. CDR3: CASSRQGGGNTIYF. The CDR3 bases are TGTGCCAGCAGCAGACAGGGGGGTGGAAACACCATATATTTT. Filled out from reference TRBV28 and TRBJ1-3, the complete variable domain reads DVKVTQSSRYLVKRTGEKVFLECVQDMDHENMFWYRQDPGLGLRLIYFSYDVKMKEKGDIPEGYSVSREKKERFSLILESASTNQTSMYLCASSRQGGGNTIYFGEGSWLTVV.

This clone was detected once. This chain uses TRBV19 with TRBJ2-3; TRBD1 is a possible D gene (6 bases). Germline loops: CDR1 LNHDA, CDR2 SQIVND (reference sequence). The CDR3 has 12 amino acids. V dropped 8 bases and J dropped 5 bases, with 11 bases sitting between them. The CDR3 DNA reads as TGTGCCAGTTCAGGGGCCGGAGATACGCAGTATTTT. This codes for CASSGAGDTQYF. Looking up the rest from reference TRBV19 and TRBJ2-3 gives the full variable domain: DGGITQSPKYLFRKEGQNVTLSCEQNLNHDAMYWYRQDPGQGLRLIYYSQIVNDFQKGDIAEGYSVSREKKESFPLTVTSAQKNPTAFYLCASSGAGDTQYFGPGTRLTVL.

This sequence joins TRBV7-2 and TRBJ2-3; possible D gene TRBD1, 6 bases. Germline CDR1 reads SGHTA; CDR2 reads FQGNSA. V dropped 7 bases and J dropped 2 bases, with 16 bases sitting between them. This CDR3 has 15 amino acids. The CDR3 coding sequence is TGTGCCAGCACCCCGACAGGACCCCTCACAGATACGCAGTATTTT. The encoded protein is CASTPTGPLTDTQYF. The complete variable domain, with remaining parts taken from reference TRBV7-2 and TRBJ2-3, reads GAGVSQSPSNKVTEKGKDVELRCDPISGHTALYWYRQSLGQGLEFLIYFQGNSAPDKSGLPSDRFSAERTGGSVSTLTIQRTQQEDSAVYLCASTPTGPLTDTQYFGPGTRLTVL.

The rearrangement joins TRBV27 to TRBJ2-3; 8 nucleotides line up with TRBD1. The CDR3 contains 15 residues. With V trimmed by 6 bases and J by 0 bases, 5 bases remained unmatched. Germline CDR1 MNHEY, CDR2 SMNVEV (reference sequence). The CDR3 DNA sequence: TGTGCCAGCAGGAGACGGACAGGGAGCACAGATACGCAGTATTTT. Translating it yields CASRRRTGSTDTQYF.

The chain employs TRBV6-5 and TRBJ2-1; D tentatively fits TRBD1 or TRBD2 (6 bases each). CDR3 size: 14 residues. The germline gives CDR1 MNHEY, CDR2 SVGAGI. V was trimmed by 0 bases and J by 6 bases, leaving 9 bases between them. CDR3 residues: CASSYSGGLNEQFF. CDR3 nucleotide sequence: TGTGCCAGCAGTTACTCGGGGGGCCTCAATGAGCAGTTCTTC.

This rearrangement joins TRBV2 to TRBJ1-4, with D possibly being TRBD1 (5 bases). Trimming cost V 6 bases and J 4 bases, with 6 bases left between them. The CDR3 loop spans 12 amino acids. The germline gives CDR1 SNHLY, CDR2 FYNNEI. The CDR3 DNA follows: TGTGCCAGCAGGACAGATAATGAAAAACTGTTTTTT. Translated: CASRTDNEKLFF.